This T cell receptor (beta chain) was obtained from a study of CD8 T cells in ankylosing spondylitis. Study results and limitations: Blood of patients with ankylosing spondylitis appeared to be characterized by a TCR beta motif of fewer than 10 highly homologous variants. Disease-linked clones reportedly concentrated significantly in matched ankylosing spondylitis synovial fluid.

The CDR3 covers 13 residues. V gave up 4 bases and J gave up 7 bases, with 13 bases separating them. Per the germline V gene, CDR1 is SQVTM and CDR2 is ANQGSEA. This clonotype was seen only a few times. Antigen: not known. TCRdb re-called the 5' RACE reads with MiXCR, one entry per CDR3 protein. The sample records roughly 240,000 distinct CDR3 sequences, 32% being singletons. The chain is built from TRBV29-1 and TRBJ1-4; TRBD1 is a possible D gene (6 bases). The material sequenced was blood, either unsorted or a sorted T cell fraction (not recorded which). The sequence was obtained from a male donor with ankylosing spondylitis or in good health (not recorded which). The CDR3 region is CSVAGDVGEKLFF. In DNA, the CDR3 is TGCAGCGTTGCAGGGGACGTTGGTGAAAAACTGTTTTTT.